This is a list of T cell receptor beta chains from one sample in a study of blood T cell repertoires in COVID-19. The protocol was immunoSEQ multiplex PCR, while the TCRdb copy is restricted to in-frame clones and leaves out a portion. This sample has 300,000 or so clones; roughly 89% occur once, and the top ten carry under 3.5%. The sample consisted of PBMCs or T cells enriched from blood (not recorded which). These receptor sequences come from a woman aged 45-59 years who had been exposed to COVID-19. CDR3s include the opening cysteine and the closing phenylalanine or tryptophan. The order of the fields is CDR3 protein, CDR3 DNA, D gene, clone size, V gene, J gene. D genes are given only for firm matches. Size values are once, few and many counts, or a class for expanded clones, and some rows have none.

CATTRDRGNTEAFF	TGTGCCACCACCCGGGACAGAGGGAACACTGAAGCTTTCTTT	TRBD1	NA	TRBV15	TRBJ1-1
CASSGGTSGGYTQYF	TGTGCCAGCAGCGGGGGGACTAGCGGGGGATATACGCAGTATTTT	TRBD2	once	TRBV5-8	TRBJ2-3
CSASKGQGIYEQYF	TGCAGTGCTAGTAAGGGACAGGGGATCTACGAGCAGTACTTC	TRBD1	NA	TRBV20-1	TRBJ2-7
CASSPDRGSRYNEQFF	TGTGCCAGCAGCCCCGACAGGGGGTCTCGCTACAATGAGCAGTTCTTC	TRBD1	NA	TRBV28	TRBJ2-1
CASSSRTSRGETQYF	TGTGCCAGCAGCTCGCGGACTAGCCGGGGAGAGACCCAGTACTTC	TRBD2	NA	TRBV7-2	TRBJ2-5
CATYPGLAGREGTGELFF	TGTGCCACCTATCCGGGACTAGCGGGGAGAGAGGGGACCGGGGAGCTGTTTTTT	TRBD2	NA	TRBV10-3	TRBJ2-2
CAWTLGLAGSADTQYF	TGTGCCTGGACCCTGGGACTAGCGGGATCTGCGGATACGCAGTATTTT	TRBD2	NA	TRBV30	TRBJ2-3
CASSAGLAYNEQFF	TGTGCCAGCAGCGCCGGACTAGCCTACAATGAGCAGTTCTTC	TRBD2	NA	TRBV7-2	TRBJ2-1
CASSEQTGTGELFF	TGTGCCAGCAGTGAGCAGACAGGTACCGGGGAGCTGTTTTTT	NA	NA	TRBV6-1	TRBJ2-2
CASSRGTGVPYEQYF	TGCGCCAGCAGCCGTGGGACAGGGGTCCCCTACGAGCAGTACTTC	TRBD1	few	TRBV4-1	TRBJ2-7
CSTGGGDQETQYF	TGCTCTACCGGGGGGGGTGACCAAGAGACCCAGTACTTC	TRBD2	NA	TRBV29-1	TRBJ2-5
CASSSQGNNEKLFF	TGTGCCAGCAGTTCGCAGGGCAATAATGAAAAACTGTTTTTT	NA	NA	TRBV27	TRBJ1-4
CASSPSRGETYEQYF	TGTGCCAGCAGCCCCAGCAGGGGGGAAACCTACGAGCAGTACTTC	NA	NA	TRBV14	TRBJ2-7
CASSQVADTQYF	TGTGCCAGCAGCCAGGTAGCAGATACGCAGTATTTT	NA	NA	TRBV3-1/TRBV3-2	TRBJ2-3
CAWSRDRSSVGYTF	TGTGCCTGGAGTAGGGACAGGTCGTCCGTTGGCTACACCTTC	TRBD1	NA	TRBV30	TRBJ1-2
CASSLQGGQPQHF	TGCGCCAGCAGCCTACAGGGGGGCCAGCCCCAGCATTTT	TRBD1	NA	TRBV5-1	TRBJ1-5
CASSQETRDYGYTF	TGCGCCAGCAGCCAAGAGACCAGGGATTATGGCTACACCTTC	NA	NA	TRBV4-1	TRBJ1-2
CASIGQGGSEQYF	TGCGCCAGCATAGGGCAGGGAGGGAGCGAGCAGTACTTC	TRBD2	NA	TRBV5-1	TRBJ2-7
CASSQKPGQGSHNEQFF	TGCGCCAGCAGCCAAAAACCGGGACAGGGTTCCCACAATGAGCAGTTCTTC	TRBD1	NA	TRBV10-1	TRBJ2-1
CASSPDRGANTEAFF	TGTGCCAGCTCACCAGACAGGGGGGCGAACACTGAAGCTTTCTTT	TRBD1	NA	TRBV18	TRBJ1-1